This T cell receptor (beta chain) is from a study of blood T cells in healthy people across ages. A second about 7 to 12 cycle PCR used barcoded and J-beta primers. Each CDR3 protein is one row after TCRdb ran MiXCR on the 5' RACE reads. The data show about 900,000 distinct CDR3 sequences, with 45% to 50% seen just once and around 15% held by the top ten. This clonotype showed up just once. Specimen: blood. This TCR came from a man aged 30 to 39 in good health.

The CDR3 sequence: CSVVERGYYNEQFF. The CDR3 DNA sequence: TGCAGCGTGGTTGAGAGGGGGTACTACAATGAGCAGTTCTTC. The genes are TRBV29-1 and TRBJ2-1; TRBD1 might be the D (6 bases). The CDR3 has 14 amino acids. CDR1 and CDR2 (germline): SQVTM, ANQGSEA. The V end was cut by 6 bases, the J end by 3 bases, with 15 bases between.